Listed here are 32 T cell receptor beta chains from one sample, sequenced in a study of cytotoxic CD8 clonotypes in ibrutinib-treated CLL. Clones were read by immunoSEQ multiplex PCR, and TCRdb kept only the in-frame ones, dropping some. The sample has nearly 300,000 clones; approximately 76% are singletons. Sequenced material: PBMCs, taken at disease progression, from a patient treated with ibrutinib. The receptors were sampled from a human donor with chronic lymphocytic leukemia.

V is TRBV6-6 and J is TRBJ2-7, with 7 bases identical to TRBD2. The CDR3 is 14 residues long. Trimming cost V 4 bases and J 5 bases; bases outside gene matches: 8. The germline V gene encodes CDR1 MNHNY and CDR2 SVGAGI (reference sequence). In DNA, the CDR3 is TGTGCCAGCAGTTTTGGACTAGATCTAAACGAGCAGTACTTC. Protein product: CASSFGLDLNEQYF.

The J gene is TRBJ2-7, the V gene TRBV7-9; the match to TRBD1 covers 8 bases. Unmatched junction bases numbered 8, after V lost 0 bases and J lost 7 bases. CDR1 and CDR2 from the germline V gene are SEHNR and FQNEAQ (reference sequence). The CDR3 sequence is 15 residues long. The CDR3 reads CASSLAPWTGREQYF. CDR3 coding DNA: TGTGCCAGCAGCTTAGCTCCCTGGACAGGGAGGGAGCAGTACTTC.

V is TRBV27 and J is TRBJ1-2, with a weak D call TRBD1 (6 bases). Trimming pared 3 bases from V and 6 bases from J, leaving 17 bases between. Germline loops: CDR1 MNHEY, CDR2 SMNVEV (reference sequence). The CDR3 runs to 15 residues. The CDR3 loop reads CASSFPERGADGYTF. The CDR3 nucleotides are TGTGCCAGCAGTTTCCCCGAAAGGGGGGCGGATGGCTACACCTTC.

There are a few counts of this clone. The CDR3 DNA sequence: TGCGCCAGCAGCTTGGCTACACAAGAGACCCAGTACTTC. Translating gives CASSLATQETQYF. This sequence joins TRBV5-1 and TRBJ2-5, with D unresolved. V lost 0 bases and J lost 2, with 5 bases in between. CDR1 and CDR2 (germline): SGHRS, YFSETQ. This CDR3 spans 13 amino acids.

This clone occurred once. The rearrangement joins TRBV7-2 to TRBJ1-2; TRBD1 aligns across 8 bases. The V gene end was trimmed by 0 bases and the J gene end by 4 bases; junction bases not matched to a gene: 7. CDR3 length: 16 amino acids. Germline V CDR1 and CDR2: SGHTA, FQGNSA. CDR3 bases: TGTGCCAGCAGCTTAGCCTCGGGACAGGCCGTCTATGGCTACACCTTC. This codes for CASSLASGQAVYGYTF.

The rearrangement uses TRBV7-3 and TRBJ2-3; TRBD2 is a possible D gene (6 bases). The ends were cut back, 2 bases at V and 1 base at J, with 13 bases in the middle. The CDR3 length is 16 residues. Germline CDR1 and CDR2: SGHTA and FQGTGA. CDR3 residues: CASSLFYQRGTDTQYF. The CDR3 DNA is TGTGCCAGCAGCTTATTCTACCAGCGGGGCACAGATACGCAGTATTTT.

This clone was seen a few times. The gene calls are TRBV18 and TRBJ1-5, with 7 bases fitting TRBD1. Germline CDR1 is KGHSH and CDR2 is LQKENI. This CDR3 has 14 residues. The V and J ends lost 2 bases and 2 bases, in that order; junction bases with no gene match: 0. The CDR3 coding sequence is TGTGCCAGCTCACCAACAGGGGGCAATCAGCCCCAGCATTTT. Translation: CASSPTGGNQPQHF.

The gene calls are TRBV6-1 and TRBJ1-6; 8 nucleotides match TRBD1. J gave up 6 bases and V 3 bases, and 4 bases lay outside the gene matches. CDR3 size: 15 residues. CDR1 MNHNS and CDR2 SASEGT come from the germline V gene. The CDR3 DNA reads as TGTGCCAGCAGTGAGTGGACAGGGCTTAATTCACCCCTCCACTTT. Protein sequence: CASSEWTGLNSPLHF.

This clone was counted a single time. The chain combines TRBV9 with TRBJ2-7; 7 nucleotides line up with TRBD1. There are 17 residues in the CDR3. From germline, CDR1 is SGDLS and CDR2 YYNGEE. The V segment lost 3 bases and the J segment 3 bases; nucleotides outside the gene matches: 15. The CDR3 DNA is TGTGCCAGCAGCGCGGGACAGAGAGGACCTTGGGACTACGAGCAGTACTTC. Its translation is CASSAGQRGPWDYEQYF.

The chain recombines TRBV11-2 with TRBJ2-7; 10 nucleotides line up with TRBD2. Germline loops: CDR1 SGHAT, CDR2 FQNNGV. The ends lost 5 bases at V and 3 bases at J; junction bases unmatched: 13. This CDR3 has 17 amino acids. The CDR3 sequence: CASSPGAGGPSGYEQYF. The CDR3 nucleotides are TGTGCCAGCAGCCCGGGAGCGGGAGGGCCATCCGGCTACGAGCAGTACTTC.

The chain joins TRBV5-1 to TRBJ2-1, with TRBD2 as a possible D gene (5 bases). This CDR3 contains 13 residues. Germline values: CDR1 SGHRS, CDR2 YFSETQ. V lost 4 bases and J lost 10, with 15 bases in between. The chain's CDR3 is CASSDNFPGEQFF. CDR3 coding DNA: TGCGCCAGCAGCGATAACTTCCCGGGGGAGCAGTTCTTC. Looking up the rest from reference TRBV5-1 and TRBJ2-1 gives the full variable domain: KAGVTQTPRYLIKTRGQQVTLSCSPISGHRSVSWYQQTPGQGLQFLFEYFSETQRNKGNFPGRFSGRQFSNSRSEMNVSTLELGDSALYLCASSDNFPGEQFFGPGTRLTVL.

DNA for the CDR3: TGTGCCATCAAAGGAACAGGGGAGCAGCCCCAGCATTTT. Translated, it gives CAIKGTGEQPQHF. The chain has TRBV10-3 and TRBJ1-5; 7 bases fit TRBD1. The CDR3 has 13 amino acids. Germline trimming cut 7 bases from V and 7 bases from J; bases unmatched to any gene: 7. From germline, CDR1 is ENHRY and CDR2 SYGVKD.

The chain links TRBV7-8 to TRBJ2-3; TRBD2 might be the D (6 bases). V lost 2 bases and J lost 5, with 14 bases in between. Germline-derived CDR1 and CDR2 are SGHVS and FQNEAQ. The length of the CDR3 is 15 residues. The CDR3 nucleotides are TGTGCCAGCAGCTTAAGTGGCGGGGCGAGAGATACGCAGTATTTT. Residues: CASSLSGGARDTQYF.

The CDR3 sequence: CASSLDQGAVRYEQYF. The CDR3 DNA reads TGTGCCAGCAGCTTAGATCAGGGGGCTGTCCGGTACGAGCAGTACTTC. The chain carries TRBV11-2 and TRBJ2-7; TRBD1 aligns across 8 bases. Germline V gene sequence: CDR1 SGHAT, CDR2 FQNNGV. V shed 0 bases, J shed 4 bases, and the junction held 8 bases outside the gene matches. The CDR3 contains 16 residues.

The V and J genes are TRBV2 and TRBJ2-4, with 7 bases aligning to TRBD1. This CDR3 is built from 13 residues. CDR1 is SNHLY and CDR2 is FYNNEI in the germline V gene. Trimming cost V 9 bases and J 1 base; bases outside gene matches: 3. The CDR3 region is CASIQGAKNIQYF. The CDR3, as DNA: TGTGCCAGTATACAGGGGGCCAAAAACATTCAGTACTTC.

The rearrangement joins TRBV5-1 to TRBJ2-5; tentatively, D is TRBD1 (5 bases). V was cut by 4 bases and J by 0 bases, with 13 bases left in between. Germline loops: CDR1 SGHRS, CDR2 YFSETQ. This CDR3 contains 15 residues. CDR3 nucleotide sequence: TGCGCCAGCAGCCTTCAGGGTAGTCACCAAGAGACCCAGTACTTC. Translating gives CASSLQGSHQETQYF.

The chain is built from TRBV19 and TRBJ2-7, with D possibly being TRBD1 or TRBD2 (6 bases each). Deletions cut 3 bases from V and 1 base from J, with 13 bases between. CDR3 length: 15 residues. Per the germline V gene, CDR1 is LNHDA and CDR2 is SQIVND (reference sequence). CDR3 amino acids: CASSIDRGRSYEQYF. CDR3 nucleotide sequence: TGTGCCAGTAGTATCGATCGGGGGCGATCCTACGAGCAGTACTTC.

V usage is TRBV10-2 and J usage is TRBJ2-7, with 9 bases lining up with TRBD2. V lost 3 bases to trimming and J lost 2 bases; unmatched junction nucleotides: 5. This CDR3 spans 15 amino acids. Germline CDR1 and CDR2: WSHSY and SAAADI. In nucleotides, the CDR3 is TGCGCCAGCAGTGATCCTAGCGGGACTGCCTACGAGCAGTACTTC. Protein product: CASSDPSGTAYEQYF.

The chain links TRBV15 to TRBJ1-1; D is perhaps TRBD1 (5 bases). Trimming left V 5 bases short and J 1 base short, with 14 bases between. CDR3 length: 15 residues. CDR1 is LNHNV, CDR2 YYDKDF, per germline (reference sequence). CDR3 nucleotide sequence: TGTGCCACCAGCGGGCCGTGGGGGGAGAACACTGAAGCTTTCTTT. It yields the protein CATSGPWGENTEAFF. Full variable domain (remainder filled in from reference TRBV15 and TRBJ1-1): DAMVIQNPRYQVTQFGKPVTLSCSQTLNHNVMYWYQQKSSQAPKLLFHYYDKDFNNEADTPDNFQSRRPNTSFCFLDIRSPGLGDTAMYLCATSGPWGENTEAFFGQGTRLTVV.

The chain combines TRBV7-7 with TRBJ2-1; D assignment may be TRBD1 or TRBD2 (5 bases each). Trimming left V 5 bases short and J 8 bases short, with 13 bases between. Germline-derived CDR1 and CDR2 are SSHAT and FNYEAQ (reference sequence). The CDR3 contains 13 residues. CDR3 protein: CASSRDPGDEQFF. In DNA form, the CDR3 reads TGTGCCAGCAGCAGGGACCCCGGAGATGAGCAGTTCTTC.

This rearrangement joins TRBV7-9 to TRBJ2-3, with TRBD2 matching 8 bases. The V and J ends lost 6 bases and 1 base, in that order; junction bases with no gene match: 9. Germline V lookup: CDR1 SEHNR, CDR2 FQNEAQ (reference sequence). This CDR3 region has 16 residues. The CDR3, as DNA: TGTGCCAGCAGGTCCTTCGGAGCGGGAGGCACAGATACGCAGTATTTT. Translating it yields CASRSFGAGGTDTQYF.

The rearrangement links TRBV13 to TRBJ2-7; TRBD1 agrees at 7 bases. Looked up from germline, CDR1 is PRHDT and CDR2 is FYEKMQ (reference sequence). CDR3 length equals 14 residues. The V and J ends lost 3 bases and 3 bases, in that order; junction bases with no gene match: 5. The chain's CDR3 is CASSLRGRDYEQYF. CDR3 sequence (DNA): TGTGCCAGCAGCTTGAGGGGGCGCGACTACGAGCAGTACTTC.

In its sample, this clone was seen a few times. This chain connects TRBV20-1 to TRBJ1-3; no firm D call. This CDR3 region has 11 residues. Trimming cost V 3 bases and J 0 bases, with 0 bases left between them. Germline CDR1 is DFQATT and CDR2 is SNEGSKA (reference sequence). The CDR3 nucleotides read TGCAGTGCTAGCTCTGGAAACACCATATATTTT. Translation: CSASSGNTIYF.

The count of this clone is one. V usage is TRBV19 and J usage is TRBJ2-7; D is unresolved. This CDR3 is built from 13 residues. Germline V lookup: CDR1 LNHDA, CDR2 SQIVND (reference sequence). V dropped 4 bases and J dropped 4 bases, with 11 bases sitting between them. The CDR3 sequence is CASSRATRYEQYF. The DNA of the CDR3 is TGTGCCAGTAGTAGGGCCACCCGATACGAGCAGTACTTC.

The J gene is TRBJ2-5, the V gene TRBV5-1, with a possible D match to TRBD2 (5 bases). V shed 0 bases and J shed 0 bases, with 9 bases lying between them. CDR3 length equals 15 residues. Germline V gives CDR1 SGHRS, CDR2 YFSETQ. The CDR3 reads CASSLGGPYQETQYF. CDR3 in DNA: TGCGCCAGCAGCTTGGGCGGGCCGTACCAAGAGACCCAGTACTTC. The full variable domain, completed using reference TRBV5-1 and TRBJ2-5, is KAGVTQTPRYLIKTRGQQVTLSCSPISGHRSVSWYQQTPGQGLQFLFEYFSETQRNKGNFPGRFSGRQFSNSRSEMNVSTLELGDSALYLCASSLGGPYQETQYFGPGTRLLVL.

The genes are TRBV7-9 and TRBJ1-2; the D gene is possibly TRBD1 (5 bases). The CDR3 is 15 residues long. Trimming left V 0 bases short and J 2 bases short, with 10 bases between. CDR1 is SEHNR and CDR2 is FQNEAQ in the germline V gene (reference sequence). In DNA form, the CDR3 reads TGTGCCAGCAGCTTAGCGACAGTGAGCAACTATGGCTACACCTTC. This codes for CASSLATVSNYGYTF.

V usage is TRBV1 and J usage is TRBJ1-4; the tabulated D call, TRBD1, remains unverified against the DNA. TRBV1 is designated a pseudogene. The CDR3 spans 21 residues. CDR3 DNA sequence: TGCACCAGCAGCCAAGCCGCCCCACAGGACAGGGCGCCCCCAACTAATGAAAAACTGTTTTTT. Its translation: CTSSQAAPQDRAPPTNEKLFF.

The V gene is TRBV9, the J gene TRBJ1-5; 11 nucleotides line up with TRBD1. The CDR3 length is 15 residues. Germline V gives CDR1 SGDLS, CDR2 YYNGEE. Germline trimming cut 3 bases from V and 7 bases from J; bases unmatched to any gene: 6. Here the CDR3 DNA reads TGTGCCAGCAGCGGAGCGGGACAGGGGGACCAGCCCCAGCATTTT. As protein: CASSGAGQGDQPQHF.

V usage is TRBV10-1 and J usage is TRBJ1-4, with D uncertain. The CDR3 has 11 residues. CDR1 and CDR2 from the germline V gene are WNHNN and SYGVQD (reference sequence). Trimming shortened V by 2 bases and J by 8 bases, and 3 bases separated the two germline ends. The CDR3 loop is CASSEGEKLFF. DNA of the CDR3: TGCGCCAGCAGTGAGGGGGAAAAACTGTTTTTT.

The CDR3 region is CASSLAGRTDTQYF. The CDR3 DNA is TGTGCCAGCAGTTTAGCGGGCCGCACAGATACGCAGTATTTT. The genes are TRBV28 and TRBJ2-3; tentatively, D is TRBD2 (5 bases). V shed 2 bases and J shed 1 base, with 7 bases lying between them. The CDR3 is made up of 14 amino acids. CDR1 is MDHEN, CDR2 SYDVKM, per germline.

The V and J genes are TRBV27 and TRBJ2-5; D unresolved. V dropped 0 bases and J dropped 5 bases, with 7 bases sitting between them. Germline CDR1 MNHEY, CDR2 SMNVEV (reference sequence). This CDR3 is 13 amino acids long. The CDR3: CASSLSGSETQYF. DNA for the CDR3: TGTGCCAGCAGTTTATCAGGTTCGGAGACCCAGTACTTC.

In DNA form, the CDR3 reads TGTGCCAGCAGCCCCGTCCCCCCTGGACTAGTCATGAATGAGCAGTTCTTC. This translates into CASSPVPPGLVMNEQFF. The rearrangement uses TRBV7-8 and TRBJ2-1, with TRBD2 matching over 7 bases. CDR3 length equals 17 residues. The germline V gene encodes CDR1 SGHVS and CDR2 FQNEAQ. V lost 5 bases and J lost 7; bases outside the gene matches: 17. Full variable domain (rest looked up from reference TRBV7-8 and TRBJ2-1): GAGVSQSPRYKVAKRGQDVALRCDPISGHVSLFWYQQALGQGPEFLTYFQNEAQLDKSGLPSDRFFAERPEGSVSTLKIQRTQQEDSAVYLCASSPVPPGLVMNEQFFGPGTRLTVL.